A selection of T cell receptor beta chains follows, all from one sample in a study of control samples from healthy donors and cancer patients. The protocol was immunoSEQ multiplex PCR, while the TCRdb copy is restricted to in-frame clones and leaves out a portion. The sample shows 150,000 or so clones, approximately 94% of them seen only once. Sequencing was done on a sample of blood. Receptor source: a man younger than 30 in good health. Both conserved end residues are trimmed from each CDR3.

V: TRBV30
length: 17
J: TRBJ1-3
CDR3: AWSVAGVVGPNSGNTIY

V: TRBV27
length: 11
J: TRBJ2-7
CDR3: ASSGRGPYEQY

V: TRBV6-6
length: 14
J: TRBJ1-2
CDR3: ASSYSRRTGDYGYT

V: TRBV2
length: 9
J: TRBJ2-3
CDR3: ASRDTDTQY

V: TRBV19
length: 13
J: TRBJ1-5
CDR3: ASSDRDSDNQPQH

V: TRBV30
length: 12
J: TRBJ1-1
CDR3: AWTRGTVNTEAF

V: TRBV28
length: 11
J: TRBJ2-3
CDR3: ASSKAITDTQY

V: TRBV28
length: 14
J: TRBJ1-2
CDR3: ASSRLGGAFNYGYT

V: TRBV19
length: 14
J: TRBJ1-3
CDR3: ASSPLDVASGNTIY

V: TRBV9
length: 15
J: TRBJ1-2
CDR3: ASSGGTPPTQGLGYT

V: TRBV13
length: 13
J: TRBJ2-5
CDR3: ASSLGTGGVETQY

V: TRBV7-2
length: 15
J: TRBJ1-4
CDR3: ASSEDRGPRLNEKLF

V: TRBV3-1/TRBV3-2
length: 13
J: TRBJ1-4
CDR3: ASSLTTGFNEKLF

V: TRBV5-1
length: 11
J: TRBJ2-5
CDR3: ASSWTLPETQY

V: TRBV19
length: 14
J: TRBJ1-6
CDR3: ASSFGPQGHNSPLH

V: TRBV5-1
length: 13
J: TRBJ2-7
CDR3: ASSLRLAESYEQY

V: TRBV9
length: 12
J: TRBJ2-1
CDR3: ASSPGLSYNEQF

V: TRBV5-4
length: 13
J: TRBJ1-1
CDR3: ASSPRQSMNTEAF

V: TRBV10-3
length: 13
J: TRBJ1-2
CDR3: AITPEGGMNYGYT

V: TRBV5-5
length: 11
J: TRBJ1-3
CDR3: ASSSGSGNTIY

V: TRBV24-1
length: 12
J: TRBJ2-2
CDR3: ATSDLRGHGELF

V: TRBV7-9
length: 14
J: TRBJ2-7
CDR3: ASSLYPGTSTYEQY

V: TRBV6-6
length: 10
J: TRBJ2-1
CDR3: ASSPRYNEQF

V: TRBV7-9
length: 13
J: TRBJ2-2
CDR3: ASSYADGGTGELF

V: TRBV7-2
length: 13
J: TRBJ1-5
CDR3: ASSLDWIPWQPQH

V: TRBV6-4
length: 9
J: TRBJ2-3
CDR3: ASQLTDTQY

V: TRBV11-3
length: 10
J: TRBJ2-2
CDR3: ASSRSTGELF

V: TRBV27
length: 14
J: TRBJ1-6
CDR3: ASRLRPGHSSSPLH

V: TRBV30
length: 11
J: TRBJ1-6
CDR3: AWGRTDNSPLH

V: TRBV9
length: 14
J: TRBJ1-1
CDR3: ASSVEGNRMNTEAF

V: TRBV9
length: 13
J: TRBJ1-1
CDR3: ASSAGQLPNTEAF

V: TRBV30
length: 12
J: TRBJ2-2
CDR3: AEYGKTNTGELF

V: TRBV6-1
length: 12
J: TRBJ1-5
CDR3: ASSEFLVNQPQH

V: TRBV12-5
length: 18
J: TRBJ2-5
CDR3: ASGLPLGGDVGGSQETQY

V: TRBV3-1/TRBV3-2
length: 10
J: TRBJ2-7
CDR3: ASSQEGREQY

V: TRBV27
length: 15
J: TRBJ1-4
CDR3: ASSLSYRQGRKEKLF

V: TRBV19
length: 10
J: TRBJ1-5
CDR3: ATQGLNQPQH

V: TRBV11-3
length: 12
J: TRBJ2-7
CDR3: ASSLGRIRPEQY

V: TRBV4-3
length: 11
J: TRBJ2-7
CDR3: ASSQRQRYEQY

V: TRBV6-5
length: 13
J: TRBJ1-4
CDR3: ASSTPDRRNEKLF

V: TRBV28
length: 14
J: TRBJ2-1
CDR3: ASSFGLAGVINEQF